The 27 T cell receptor beta chains below come from one sample, sequenced in a study of patients and donors after allogeneic stem cell transplantation. TCRdb called the RT-PCR reads again in MiXCR, with one record for every CDR3 protein. The repertoire holds 390,000 or so distinct CDR3 sequences, with 15% to 20% as singletons. Sequences were obtained from blood, either unsorted or a sorted T cell fraction (not recorded which). The receptor source for this set is a human donor who was either an allogeneic HSCT recipient or a stem cell or donor lymphocyte infusion donor (not recorded which). It is not recorded whose cells these are; they may come from a transplant donor.

As concerns this clonotype: This could be a read error, since a much larger clone is one nucleotide away. This sequence joins TRBV4-2 and TRBJ2-5, with D tentatively TRBD2 (5 bases). In germline, CDR1 is LGHNA, CDR2 YNFKEQ. This CDR3 is built from 16 residues. This chain's CDR3 is CTSSQDLVLGSETQYF. The CDR3 DNA reads as TGTACCAGCAGCCAAGATCTAGTACTAGGATCGGAGACCCAGTACTTC.

The chain has TRBV5-6 and TRBJ2-7; possible D gene TRBD2, 6 bases. Germline CDR1 SGHDT, CDR2 YYEEEE. Trimming removed 5 bases from V and 2 bases from J, with 14 bases in between. The CDR3 contains 14 residues. Here the CDR3 DNA reads TGTGCCAGCAGGTCCCTTGGGGGGACCTACGAGCAGTACTTC. Its protein is CASRSLGGTYEQYF.

The CDR3 loop reads CAGTQVGNEQFF. In DNA form, the CDR3 reads TGTGCCGGCACCCAGGTGGGAAATGAGCAGTTCTTC. V gene TRBV2 combines with J gene TRBJ2-1; D not resolved. V lost 11 bases to trimming and J lost 7 bases, with 15 bases between them. The CDR3 has 12 residues. Germline V gene data show CDR1 as SNHLY and CDR2 as FYNNEI.

This chain connects TRBV7-9 to TRBJ2-5; 11 bases line up with TRBD2. Germline-derived CDR1 and CDR2 are SEHNR and FQNEAQ (reference sequence). J lost 4 bases, V lost 2 bases, and 3 bases had no gene match. This CDR3 comprises 15 residues. The CDR3 protein is CASSLSTSGRETQYF. The CDR3 region has the DNA TGTGCCAGCAGCTTATCAACTAGCGGGAGAGAGACCCAGTACTTC. The full variable domain, rest sourced from reference TRBV7-9 and TRBJ2-5, is DTGVSQNPRHKITKRGQNVTFRCDPISEHNRLYWYRQTLGQGPEFLTYFQNEAQLEKSRLLSDRFSAERPKGSFSTLEIQRTEQGDSAMYLCASSLSTSGRETQYFGPGTRLLVL.

Many counts were recorded for this clonotype. The chain is built from TRBV25-1 and TRBJ2-1; D possibly corresponds to TRBD2 (5 bases). This CDR3 comprises 15 residues. Trimming pared 8 bases from V and 2 bases from J, leaving 16 bases between. Germline V gives CDR1 MGHDK, CDR2 SYGVNS. The DNA for the CDR3 is TGTGCCAGCCTCCCCCGAGACTATCCCTACAATGAGCAGTTCTTC. This codes for CASLPRDYPYNEQFF.

The chain combines TRBV18 with TRBJ1-6; the D gene is possibly TRBD1 (5 bases). This CDR3 has 16 residues. Germline V gives CDR1 KGHSH, CDR2 LQKENI. The germline V and J ends were trimmed by 6 bases and 5 bases, with 17 bases remaining between them. CDR3 sequence reads: CASSQLRQPDNSPLHF. The CDR3 DNA reads as TGTGCCAGCTCGCAGCTCCGACAGCCCGATAATTCACCCCTCCACTTT.

The J gene is TRBJ1-1, the V gene TRBV4-2, with a tentative D call TRBD1 (5 bases). CDR1 is LGHNA and CDR2 is YNFKEQ in the germline V gene. Between the trimmed V and J ends, which lost 3 bases and 4 bases, there was a span of 27 bases. The CDR3 extends over 19 amino acids. The CDR3 loop is CASSQKSTQGVTRRTEAFF. The CDR3 DNA follows: TGTGCCAGCAGCCAGAAAAGCACGCAAGGGGTGACTAGGCGCACTGAAGCTTTCTTT.

The V and J genes are TRBV5-5 and TRBJ2-5; 11 nucleotides align to TRBD2. Trimming cost V 3 bases and J 4 bases; bases outside gene matches: 8. The CDR3 contains 16 residues. The V gene's germline CDR1 is SGHKS and CDR2 YYEKEE (reference sequence). Here the CDR3 reads CASSYLGGTSGETQYF. Written as DNA, the CDR3 is TGTGCCAGCAGCTACCTAGGGGGGACTAGCGGAGAGACCCAGTACTTC. The variable domain in full, with the rest retrieved from reference TRBV5-5 and TRBJ2-5, is DAGVTQSPTHLIKTRGQQVTLRCSPISGHKSVSWYQQVLGQGPQFIFQYYEKEERGRGNFPDRFSARQFPNYSSELNVNALLLGDSALYLCASSYLGGTSGETQYFGPGTRLLVL.

This chain connects TRBV27 to TRBJ2-3, with D perhaps TRBD2 (5 bases). Germline V gene data show CDR1 as MNHEY and CDR2 as SMNVEV (reference sequence). The CDR3 runs to 17 residues. The V end was cut by 5 bases, the J end by 2 bases, with 20 bases between. CDR3 sequence (DNA): TGTGCCAGCAGTATACGGCGGGCGGAGCAGGACACAGATACGCAGTATTTT. Translated: CASSIRRAEQDTDTQYF.

The sample holds a few counts of this clonotype. The rearrangement uses TRBV7-9 and TRBJ1-2; the D is unclear. Trimming stripped 1 base from V and 5 bases from J, with 14 bases between. The germline CDR1 and CDR2 sequences are SEHNR and FQNEAQ (reference sequence). The length of the CDR3 is 15 residues. CDR3 coding DNA: TGTGCCAGCAGCTTAGGGGCCGGCCCCCATTATGGCTACACCTTC. Translation gives CASSLGAGPHYGYTF.

This clonotype was recorded a few times. The chain links TRBV5-1 to TRBJ2-1; 13 bases align to TRBD2. CDR3 length: 16 residues. After removal of 4 bases from V and 5 bases from J, the junction contained 6 bases not matched to a gene. Germline lookup yields CDR1 SGHRS and CDR2 YFSETQ. CDR3 sequence reads: CASSRGLAGPNNEQFF. The CDR3 DNA follows: TGCGCCAGCAGCCGGGGACTAGCGGGGCCAAACAATGAGCAGTTCTTC.

The chain joins TRBV7-9 to TRBJ2-3; D gene unclear. There are 15 residues in the CDR3. The germline V and J ends were trimmed by 3 bases and 2 bases, with 12 bases remaining between them. In germline, CDR1 is SEHNR, CDR2 FQNEAQ (reference sequence). CDR3 protein: CASSFARTSTDTQYF. Here the CDR3 DNA reads TGTGCCAGCAGCTTCGCTAGAACTTCCACAGATACGCAGTATTTT.

The V call is TRBV5-1, the J call TRBJ2-7, with 11 bases that match TRBD2. Germline V gene sequence: CDR1 SGHRS, CDR2 YFSETQ. The CDR3 spans 15 residues. The ends lost 2 bases at V and 2 bases at J; junction bases unmatched: 3. For the CDR3, the DNA is TGCGCCAGCAGCTTACTAGCGGGGGACCCCTACGAGCAGTACTTC. This translates into CASSLLAGDPYEQYF.

The chain combines TRBV5-1 with TRBJ2-1, with D perhaps TRBD2 (5 bases). V was cut by 0 bases and J by 3 bases, with 10 bases left in between. The CDR3 runs 15 residues. CDR1 and CDR2 from the germline V gene are SGHRS and YFSETQ. The CDR3 loop is CASSLGGLVYNEQFF. The CDR3 bases are TGCGCCAGCAGCTTGGGAGGGCTGGTCTACAATGAGCAGTTCTTC.

There are a few counts of this clonotype. This rearrangement joins TRBV11-3 to TRBJ2-3, with D possibly matching TRBD2 (5 bases). Trimming took 5 bases from V and 1 from J, leaving 13 bases between them. The CDR3 is 15 amino acids. Germline assignment: CDR1 SGHNT and CDR2 YENEEA. CDR3 bases: TGTGCCAGCAGCCCGACCGGACTCGGCACAGATACGCAGTATTTT. It is translated as CASSPTGLGTDTQYF.

The rearrangement uses TRBV29-1 and TRBJ2-2; 8 bases align to TRBD1. V dropped 3 bases and J dropped 0; count of bases not matched to a gene: 6. Germline V lookup: CDR1 SQVTM, CDR2 ANQGSEA. The CDR3 contains 16 residues. The CDR3 reads CSVEGLQGANTGELFF. CDR3 in DNA: TGCAGCGTTGAGGGTTTACAGGGGGCGAACACCGGGGAGCTGTTTTTT.

V is TRBV7-3 and J is TRBJ2-1; 7 nucleotides line up with TRBD1. Germline assignment: CDR1 SGHTA and CDR2 FQGTGA. The CDR3 consists of 17 residues. V was pared by 0 bases and J by 4 bases, with 9 bases of the junction left unmatched. CDR3 amino acids: CASSLTGAGGRYNEQFF. The CDR3 nucleotides are TGTGCCAGCAGCTTAACGGGGGCAGGGGGTAGATACAATGAGCAGTTCTTC.

The V call is TRBV5-4, the J call TRBJ2-1, with D uncertain. The V gene's germline CDR1 is SGHNT and CDR2 YYREEE (reference sequence). The CDR3 is made up of 14 amino acids. V was pared by 4 bases and J by 2 bases, with 10 bases between. CDR3 region: CASSALRTYNEQFF. The CDR3 DNA sequence: TGTGCCAGCAGCGCCCTTCGGACCTACAATGAGCAGTTCTTC.

This clonotype was recorded a few times. The gene calls are TRBV27 and TRBJ1-2, with 7 nucleotides matching TRBD1. Per the germline V gene, CDR1 is MNHEY and CDR2 is SMNVEV (reference sequence). V was clipped by 6 bases and J by 6 bases; unmatched bases: 13. This CDR3 is 15 amino acids long. This chain's CDR3 is CASSAGMDRTNGYTF. The CDR3 coding sequence is TGTGCCAGCAGCGCCGGGATGGACAGGACAAATGGCTACACCTTC.

This clonotype showed up just a few times. V is TRBV24-1 and J is TRBJ2-2; D is possibly TRBD2 (6 bases). This CDR3 comprises 18 residues. Trimming shortened V by 5 bases and J by 0 bases, and 18 bases separated the two germline ends. The germline V gene has CDR1 KGHDR and CDR2 SFDVKD. CDR3 in DNA: TGTGCCACCAGTGGGCCAAGGGCGGGAATTACGAACACCGGGGAGCTGTTTTTT. Translation: CATSGPRAGITNTGELFF.

This chain uses TRBV7-9 with TRBJ1-6; D call uncertain. The V gene's germline CDR1 is SEHNR and CDR2 FQNEAQ (reference sequence). The CDR3 loop spans 17 amino acids. V lost 5 bases to trimming and J lost 0 bases, with 14 bases between them. The CDR3 DNA sequence: TGTGCCAGCAGCCCGCAGGACCCGAGCTCCTATAATTCACCCCTCCACTTT. Its protein product is CASSPQDPSSYNSPLHF.

This sequence joins TRBV5-1 and TRBJ1-2, with TRBD1 as a possible D gene (5 bases). The V end lost 2 bases, the J end lost 7 bases, and 12 bases lay between the germline ends. The germline V gene encodes CDR1 SGHRS and CDR2 YFSETQ. The CDR3 is made up of 13 amino acids. The DNA of the CDR3 is TGCGCCAGCAGCTTTGGGGGGTCAGTTGGCTACACCTTC. Translation: CASSFGGSVGYTF.

This clonotype was picked up a small number of times. This chain connects TRBV6-2 or TRBV6-3 to TRBJ1-1, with D perhaps TRBD1 (6 bases). The CDR3 length is 13 residues. Germline V gene data show CDR1 as MNHEY and CDR2 as SVGEGT. V gave up 7 bases and J gave up 4 bases, with 13 bases separating them. The CDR3 reads CASTRGQGTEAFF. CDR3 nucleotides: TGTGCCAGCACCAGGGGACAAGGCACTGAAGCTTTCTTT.

This chain joins TRBV7-9 and TRBJ2-3; D not certain. The CDR3 spans 12 residues. Germline V gene data show CDR1 as SEHNR and CDR2 as FQNEAQ (reference sequence). The V end was cut by 5 bases, the J end by 14 bases, with 17 bases between. The CDR3 region is CASSPPTRPAYF. CDR3 coding DNA: TGTGCCAGCAGCCCTCCGACTCGCCCGGCGTATTTT.

The table lists this clonotype with a few counts. V usage is TRBV4-1 and J usage is TRBJ1-2; D is undetermined. The CDR3 runs to 15 residues. The V and J ends lost 4 bases and 8 bases respectively, with 20 bases between them. Germline CDR1 reads MGHRA; CDR2 reads YSYEKL. CDR3 DNA sequence: TGCGCCAGCAGCCGACAAATTATGGACTTAGGCGGCTACACCTTC. Amino acids: CASSRQIMDLGGYTF.

A few counts support this clonotype. Written as DNA, the CDR3 is TGTGCCACCAGTGATTTGGCGGGGGGCCCCTACAATGAGCAGTTCTTC. It specifies CATSDLAGGPYNEQFF. The gene calls are TRBV24-1 and TRBJ2-1, with 8 bases lining up with TRBD2. Germline V gene sequence: CDR1 KGHDR, CDR2 SFDVKD. After removal of 0 bases from V and 2 bases from J, the junction contained 2 bases not matched to a gene. The CDR3 totals 16 residues.

This clonotype was recorded many times. The chain recombines TRBV25-1 with TRBJ2-2, with D possibly matching TRBD1 (6 bases). CDR1 is MGHDK and CDR2 is SYGVNS in the germline V gene. This CDR3 is built from 15 residues. Trimming took off 0 bases at V and 3 bases at J, with 8 bases between the two ends. CDR3 loop: CASSEYKGDTGELFF. The CDR3 DNA reads as TGTGCCAGCAGTGAATATAAGGGGGACACCGGGGAGCTGTTTTTT.